This T cell receptor beta chain was sequenced for a study of post-analysis software for immune sequencing data. Libraries were made from TCR beta cDNA, and they carried unique molecular identifiers. One entry per CDR3 protein results from TCRdb running MiXCR on the PCR reads. The repertoire includes around 770,000 distinct CDR3 sequences, under 60% of them detected once, and roughly 5.2% sits in the top ten. This clonotype occurred a few times. What it recognizes is unknown. Study findings and constraints: Strong co-clustering by F measure was evident for samples that had been prepared in the same batch. Normalized Chao1 diversity in multiple sclerosis patients fell significantly below that of controls. Roughly five TRBV segments appeared more often in patients than in controls, and TRBV5-6, TRBV5-1 and TRBV20-1 were among these.

V gave up 6 bases and J gave up 0 bases; unmatched junction bases: 9. Germline V CDR1 and CDR2: MNHNS, SASEGT. The CDR3 contains 17 residues. Material for sequencing was blood. This chain joins TRBV6-1 and TRBJ1-5; the match to TRBD1 covers 9 bases. The sequence derives from a girl aged 10-17 years with multiple sclerosis. This chain's CDR3 is CASRRDRERNSNQPQHF. The CDR3 nucleotides read TGTGCCAGCAGACGGGACAGGGAAAGGAATAGCAATCAGCCCCAGCATTTT.